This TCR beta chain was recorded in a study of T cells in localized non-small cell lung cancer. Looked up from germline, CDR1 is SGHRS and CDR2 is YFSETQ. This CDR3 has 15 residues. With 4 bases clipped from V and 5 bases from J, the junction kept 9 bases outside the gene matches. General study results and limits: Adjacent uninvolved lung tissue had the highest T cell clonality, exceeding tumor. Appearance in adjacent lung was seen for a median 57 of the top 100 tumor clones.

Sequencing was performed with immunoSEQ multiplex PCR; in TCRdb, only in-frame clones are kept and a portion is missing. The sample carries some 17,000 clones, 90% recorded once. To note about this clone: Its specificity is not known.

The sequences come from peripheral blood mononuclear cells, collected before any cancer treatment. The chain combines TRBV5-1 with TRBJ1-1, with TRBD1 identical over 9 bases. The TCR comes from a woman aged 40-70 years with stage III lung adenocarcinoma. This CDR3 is CASSPKWTGATEAFF. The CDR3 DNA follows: TGCGCCAGCAGCCCGAAATGGACAGGGGCAACTGAAGCTTTCTTT.